A single sample is the source of the 10 T cell receptor beta chains below, sequenced in a study of blood T cell repertoires in COVID-19. Sequencing used immunoSEQ multiplex PCR; TCRdb keeps in-frame clones, though not all of them. The sample holds over 300,000 clones; about 90% are singletons and the top ten take about 7%. Source material: peripheral blood. All receptors come from a man aged 18 to 30 with active or convalescent COVID-19.

The chain joins TRBV27 to TRBJ2-5; TRBD1 might be the D (6 bases). The CDR3 loop spans 16 amino acids. The ends were cut back, 1 base at V and 3 bases at J, with 15 bases in the middle. Germline lookup yields CDR1 MNHEY and CDR2 SMNVEV (reference sequence). The CDR3 loop is CASSLYLGAGEETQYF. Here the CDR3 DNA reads TGTGCCAGCAGTTTATATCTGGGGGCAGGGGAAGAGACCCAGTACTTC.

The chain joins TRBV5-4 to TRBJ2-5, with D tentatively TRBD1 (5 bases). Germline V gives CDR1 SGHNT, CDR2 YYREEE (reference sequence). V was trimmed by 4 bases and J by 3 bases, leaving 13 bases between them. This CDR3 is built from 14 residues. CDR3 sequence (DNA): TGTGCCAGCAGCCCCCAGGGTATAGAAGAGACCCAGTACTTC. It is translated as CASSPQGIEETQYF. Complete variable domain (other parts from reference TRBV5-4 and TRBJ2-5): ETGVTQSPTHLIKTRGQQVTLRCSSQSGHNTVSWYQQALGQGPQFIFQYYREEENGRGNFPPRFSGLQFPNYSSELNVNALELDDSALYLCASSPQGIEETQYFGPGTRLLVL.

The chain joins TRBV24-1 to TRBJ2-5, with D unclear. V was shortened by 2 bases and J by 5 bases, with 8 bases between the two germline ends. This CDR3 contains 13 residues. Per germline, CDR1 KGHDR and CDR2 SFDVKD. CDR3 protein: CATSDSPLETQYF. The CDR3 DNA reads TGTGCCACCAGTGATTCCCCTCTCGAGACCCAGTACTTC.

On this clone itself: Other DNA sequences from this sample encode an identical CDR3 as well. The genes are TRBV18 and TRBJ2-6; D may be TRBD2 (5 bases). The germline V and J ends were trimmed by 4 bases and 4 bases, with 8 bases remaining between them. Germline V CDR1 and CDR2: KGHSH, LQKENI. This CDR3 spans 14 amino acids. The CDR3 nucleotides read TGTGCCAGCTCACTAGGGAGCGGGGCCAACGTCCTGACTTTC. Its protein is CASSLGSGANVLTF.

Comment on this clone: Germline and junction disagree at one end, which may indicate a read error. This rearrangement joins TRBV23-1 to TRBJ2-6; D is perhaps TRBD1 (6 bases). TRBV23-1 is an ORF, and what it does is uncertain. The CDR3 totals 17 residues. DNA of the CDR3: TGCGCCAGCAGTCAACCCCTCAGGGGCCCTGGGGCCAACGTGCTGACTTTC. Residues: CASSQPLRGPGANVLTF.

The chain carries TRBV28 and TRBJ2-7; 9 bases line up with TRBD1. This CDR3 comprises 15 residues. Germline V CDR1 and CDR2: MDHEN, SYDVKM. V was clipped by 7 bases and J by 0 bases; unmatched bases: 7. This CDR3 is CASTIPTGGSYEQYF. The CDR3 DNA is TGTGCCAGCACCATCCCGACAGGGGGCTCCTACGAGCAGTACTTC.

The chain employs TRBV6-5 and TRBJ2-7; a possible D gene is TRBD2 (7 bases). This CDR3 is built from 13 residues. V was clipped by 10 bases and J by 1 base, with 14 bases between them. Germline loops: CDR1 MNHEY, CDR2 SVGAGI. The CDR3 DNA reads TGTGCCACACAGGGAGGGAATTCCTACGAGCAGTACTTC. Translation gives CATQGGNSYEQYF.

This clone turned up a few times. This chain joins TRBV19 and TRBJ2-1, with TRBD1 as a possible D gene (5 bases). Deletions cut 6 bases from V and 8 bases from J, with 14 bases between. The CDR3 is 13 residues long. Germline lookup yields CDR1 LNHDA and CDR2 SQIVND (reference sequence). The CDR3: CASRKQGFDEQFF. DNA for the CDR3: TGTGCCAGTAGGAAGCAGGGATTTGATGAGCAGTTCTTC.

The J gene is TRBJ1-2, the V gene TRBV27, with a weak D call TRBD1 (5 bases). The CDR3 has 15 amino acids. Germline CDR1 MNHEY, CDR2 SMNVEV (reference sequence). V was trimmed by 6 bases and J by 3 bases, leaving 17 bases between them. CDR3 protein: CASSQLDKQYYGYTF. Written as DNA, the CDR3 is TGTGCCAGCAGCCAATTGGACAAGCAATACTATGGCTACACCTTC.

The genes are TRBV2 and TRBJ1-5; a weak D match, TRBD1 (6 bases). V was trimmed by 1 base and J by 0 bases, leaving 7 bases between them. Germline lookup yields CDR1 SNHLY and CDR2 FYNNEI. The CDR3 runs to 15 residues. CDR3 coding DNA: TGTGCCAGCAGTGAAGAACAGGGTAGCAATCAGCCCCAGCATTTT. Protein: CASSEEQGSNQPQHF.